A selection of T cell receptor beta chains follows, all from one sample in a study of patients and donors after allogeneic stem cell transplantation. Using its own MiXCR run on the RT-PCR reads, TCRdb lists one record per CDR3 protein. The sample includes roughly 960,000 distinct CDR3 sequences, about a sixth seen only once; the top ten take 6%. The sample was blood, either unsorted or a sorted T cell fraction (not recorded which). The origin of the receptors is a human donor who was either an allogeneic HSCT recipient or a stem cell or donor lymphocyte infusion donor (not recorded which). It is not recorded whose cells these are; they may come from a transplant donor. CDR3s include the opening cysteine and the closing phenylalanine or tryptophan. A D gene is named only where the DNA matches it firmly. Rows give clone size only sometimes, using once, few, many, or a class for an expanded clone.

D gene	V gene	clone size	CDR3 length	J gene	CDR3 DNA	CDR3 protein
-	TRBV20-1	few	12	TRBJ1-5	TGCAGTGTAGCGGTAAGGAATCAGCCCCAGCATTTT	CSVAVRNQPQHF
-	TRBV19	-	13	TRBJ2-7	TGTGCCAGTAGTGTCGAGGGGATCTACGAGCAGTACTTC	CASSVEGIYEQYF
-	TRBV7-2	-	13	TRBJ2-3	TGTGCCAGAGGGACATTAAGCACAGATACGCAGTATTTT	CARGTLSTDTQYF
-	TRBV6-2/TRBV6-3	few	13	TRBJ1-5	TGTGCCAGCAGCAGGAATGCCGATCAGCCCCAGCATTTT	CASSRNADQPQHF
-	TRBV6-2/TRBV6-3	few	13	TRBJ1-1	TGTGCCAGCAGTTTTTGGGGGCGGACTGAAGCTTTCTTT	CASSFWGRTEAFF
TRBD2	TRBV7-3	few	15	TRBJ2-5	TGTGCCAGCAGCTTAACTGGCGGGGGACGGGAGACCCAGTACTTC	CASSLTGGGRETQYF
-	TRBV19	-	14	TRBJ1-1	TGTGCCAGTAAGTTAGGGGTTCAACCAACTGAAGCTTTCTTT	CASKLGVQPTEAFF
-	TRBV25-1	-	14	TRBJ2-7	TGTGCCAGCAGTGTGTGGGGCAGCATCTACGAGCAGTACTTC	CASSVWGSIYEQYF
-	TRBV6-1	-	12	TRBJ2-5	TGTGCCAGCAGTGAAGCGTGGGAGACCCAGTACTTC	CASSEAWETQYF
-	TRBV27	few	13	TRBJ2-2	TGTGCCAGCAGCACTGTATCTACCGGGGAGCTGTTTTTT	CASSTVSTGELFF
TRBD1	TRBV12-3/TRBV12-4	many	15	TRBJ1-1	TGTGCCAGCAGTTTGGGGGACAGGGAGTTGGGCGAAGCTTTCTTT	CASSLGDRELGEAFF
-	TRBV10-3	-	11	TRBJ2-5	TGTGCCATCAGTGCCTCGGAGACCCAGTACTTC	CAISASETQYF
-	TRBV3-1	-	15	TRBJ2-7	TGTGCCAGCAGCCTCTACGGATCTCTGGGCTACGAGCAGTACTTC	CASSLYGSLGYEQYF
TRBD1	TRBV24-1	-	15	TRBJ2-7	TGTGCCACCAGTGACCCCCGGGACAGGCTCTACGAGCAGTACTTC	CATSDPRDRLYEQYF
TRBD2	TRBV11-3	-	17	TRBJ2-5	TGTGCCAGCAGCTTAGGTGTTAGCGGGGGGATCCAAGAGACCCAGTACTTC	CASSLGVSGGIQETQYF
-	TRBV6-5	many	12	TRBJ1-4	TGTGCCAGCGGGGGTCCTAATGAAAAACTGTTTTTT	CASGGPNEKLFF
TRBD2	TRBV11-3	-	17	TRBJ2-5	TGTGCCAGCAGCTTACCGAAGCAGACAGCGGGAGCAGAGACCCAGTACTTC	CASSLPKQTAGAETQYF
-	TRBV7-2	-	16	TRBJ1-5	TGTGCCAGCAGCTTAGAGGGGGTTATGAGCAATCAGCCCCAGCATTTT	CASSLEGVMSNQPQHF
-	TRBV7-9	many	17	TRBJ1-5	TGTGCCAGCAGCTTAGCGGGGGGGCAGGCCGGCAATCAGCCCCAGCATTTT	CASSLAGGQAGNQPQHF
TRBD2	TRBV5-1	-	15	TRBJ2-5	TGCGCCAGCAGGGTAGTCCGGGAGGCGGCGGAGACCCAGTACTTC	CASRVVREAAETQYF
-	TRBV11-2	few	14	TRBJ1-5	TGTGCCAGCAGCCTTCATCCAGGGTTTCAGCCCCAGCATTTT	CASSLHPGFQPQHF
-	TRBV10-2	-	14	TRBJ2-3	TGCGCCAGCAGGATACAGGGTAGCACAGATACGCAGTATTTT	CASRIQGSTDTQYF
TRBD2	TRBV20-1	few	15	TRBJ2-3	TGCAGTGCCCCAGGTGGGCGGGGGGGTGCAGATACGCAGTATTTT	CSAPGGRGGADTQYF
-	TRBV5-1	many	13	TRBJ1-5	TGCGCCAGCAGCTTGGGGGGGGATCAGCCCCAGCATTTT	CASSLGGDQPQHF
-	TRBV7-2	-	13	TRBJ2-7	TGTGCCAGCAGCTTTGAAAGCTGGGCGGAGCAGTACTTC	CASSFESWAEQYF
-	TRBV29-1	many	10	TRBJ2-1	TGCAGCGTTGAAATTAATGAGCAGTTCTTC	CSVEINEQFF
-	TRBV7-9	few	12	TRBJ1-1	TGTGCCAGCAGCTCAGTATTGGTCAGAGCTTTCTTT	CASSSVLVRAFF
-	TRBV18	-	15	TRBJ2-1	TGTGCCAGCTCACCAATGAGAATAGCGCCCGATGAGCAGTTCTTC	CASSPMRIAPDEQFF
TRBD2	TRBV6-1	-	17	TRBJ2-2	TGTGCCAGCAGTCTACTAGCGAGGAGGGTTGTGACCGGGGAGCTGTTTTTT	CASSLLARRVVTGELFF
TRBD2	TRBV20-1	many	17	TRBJ2-1	TGCAGTGCTAGAAGTCTAGCGGGGGCCAACTCCTACAATGAGCAGTTCTTC	CSARSLAGANSYNEQFF
-	TRBV4-2	few	18	TRBJ2-1	TGTGCCAGCAGCCAGTTCGGACAGAGCCAAAGCTCCTACAATGAGCAGTTCTTC	CASSQFGQSQSSYNEQFF
-	TRBV19	few	14	TRBJ2-1	TGTGCCAGTAGTATAGCGGGAATTGAGGCTGAGCAGTTCTTC	CASSIAGIEAEQFF
-	TRBV7-8	few	15	TRBJ2-7	TGTGCCAGCAGCTTCAGTGTTACAGAACACTACGAGCAGTACTTC	CASSFSVTEHYEQYF
TRBD1	TRBV14	-	13	TRBJ2-3	TGTGCCAGCAGACCGACAGGGGCAGATACGCAGTATTTT	CASRPTGADTQYF
TRBD1	TRBV4-1	-	13	TRBJ1-2	TGCGCCAGCAGCCATGCAGGGGGCGAGGGCTACACCTTC	CASSHAGGEGYTF
-	TRBV5-1	-	20	TRBJ2-1	TGCGCCAGCAGCTCCCTCGGCGCCGGGGGCGCGGATATTTCCTACAATGAGCAGTTCTTC	CASSSLGAGGADISYNEQFF
-	TRBV6-1	-	16	TRBJ2-1	TGTGCCAGCATGCTGAGGGGCTTCGGGTCCTACAATGAGCAGTTCTTC	CASMLRGFGSYNEQFF
-	TRBV30	once	14	TRBJ2-1	TGTGCCTGGAGTTCCGTACAGGTGGGGAATGAGCAGTTCTTC	CAWSSVQVGNEQFF
-	TRBV4-3	-	16	TRBJ1-5	TGCGCCAGCAGCCAAGAGGCCCAAAGGGGAAATCAGCCCCAGCATTTT	CASSQEAQRGNQPQHF
-	TRBV29-1	-	12	TRBJ2-5	TGCAGCGTCGACAGCATCCGGGAGACCCAGTACTTC	CSVDSIRETQYF
-	TRBV24-1	few	16	TRBJ2-5	TGTGCCACCAGTGATGTCTTACAGGAGGAGGGCAAGACCCAGTACTTC	CATSDVLQEEGKTQYF
TRBD1	TRBV12-3/TRBV12-4	-	14	TRBJ1-6	TGTGCCAGCAGTTCGGGGGACAGGGTAGGAACCCTCCACTTT	CASSSGDRVGTLHF
TRBD1	TRBV12-3/TRBV12-4	many	15	TRBJ2-7	TGTGCCAGCTCCCCGACAGGGCCCCTATCCTACGAGCAGTACTTC	CASSPTGPLSYEQYF
-	TRBV29-1	-	11	TRBJ1-2	TGCAGCGTTGGTCTATCCCGCGGCTACACCTTC	CSVGLSRGYTF
-	TRBV3-1	few	14	TRBJ2-3	TGTGCCAGCAGCCAACAACCGGGGTCAGATACGCAGTATTTT	CASSQQPGSDTQYF
-	TRBV6-1	-	15	TRBJ1-5	TGTGCCAGCAGTGAGCCCCCGAGTAGCAATCAGCCCCAGCATTTT	CASSEPPSSNQPQHF
-	TRBV12-3/TRBV12-4	many	16	TRBJ2-3	TGTGCCAGCAGTTTAGGATCCCGGAGCCGCACAGATACGCAGTATTTT	CASSLGSRSRTDTQYF